This is a list of T cell receptor beta chains from one sample in a study of T cell changes during pregnancy in multiple sclerosis. Here immunoSEQ multiplex PCR was the method, and the copy in TCRdb shows in-frame clones only, minus some. Seen here are roughly 61,000 clones, more than 75% observed once, and the top ten hold approximately 3%. The source was peripheral blood, collected in the first trimester of pregnancy. The receptors derive from a female donor in good health, enrolled as a control in a pregnancy study. Both conserved end residues are part of each CDR3. D genes are given only for firm matches.

NA,TRBV7-9,CASSYPGRNTGELFF
TRBD1,TRBV19,CASSMGTGGTQYF
NA,TRBV19,CASSPDGGFLSYEQYF
NA,TRBV4-3,CASSQDPTGGTEAFF
TRBD2,TRBV9,CASSVSGRAYEQYF
NA,TRBV7-2,CASSTTLFGELFF
TRBD1,TRBV19,CASSPRQGHQPQHF
NA,TRBV29-1,CSAWQREAMNTEAFF
TRBD2,TRBV28,CASSSYGTSIVGELFF
NA,TRBV5-1,CASSDLQGNTGELFF
NA,TRBV9,CASSSLTGNTEAFF
NA,TRBV20-1,CSAQDEQYF
NA,TRBV27,CASSLRSGYEQYF
TRBD2,TRBV19,CASTPSGQNIQYF
NA,TRBV11-2,CASSSAGSNEKLFF
NA,TRBV27,CASSGQYQETQYF
TRBD2,TRBV5-4,CASSELATITDTQYF
TRBD2,TRBV11-1,CASSSKAGSTDTQYF
NA,TRBV7-9,CASSFGLPSTDTQYF
NA,TRBV7-3,CASSRDSYTGELFF
TRBD1,TRBV4-1,CASSPQGGLSNQPQHF
NA,TRBV4-3,CASSQSDRLSSYNEQFF
NA,TRBV25-1,CASSERFYEQYF
NA,TRBV18,CASSPNPGALPQHF
TRBD1,TRBV27,CASSPAGGPSYGYTF
TRBD2,TRBV7-9,CASSFAGGPREQYF
TRBD2,TRBV28,CASSPPPAGDRNEQFF
NA,TRBV6-5,CASSQGTGANVLTF
NA,TRBV5-1,CASSLHRVSGANVLTF
NA,TRBV2,CASSESAANTGELFF
TRBD2,TRBV4-1,CASSYSLAGGPDTQYF
TRBD1,TRBV28,CASSPDRGPTTDTQYF
NA,TRBV10-2,CASSEQAAGGPQHF
TRBD1,TRBV9,CASSHPDRLPRGYTF
NA,TRBV7-2,CASSLERVSGNTIYF
TRBD1,TRBV19,CASSSGQVAGPQHF
TRBD1,TRBV27,CASSFTGGSYNEQFF
NA,TRBV10-3,CAISESGGEQYF
NA,TRBV7-9,CASSLGRQGTYNEQFF
TRBD1,TRBV19,CASSRTGDHYGYTF
TRBD1,TRBV7-2,CASSRLLTGGTGELFF